Shown below are 3 T cell receptor beta chains from a single sample sequenced in a study of T-cell reconstitution after alpha-beta-depleted transplantation in children. TCRbeta library preparation incorporated unique molecular identifiers. TCRdb processed the PCR reads anew with MiXCR; each CDR3 protein has one entry. Among 200,000 to 250,000 distinct CDR3 sequences, roughly 8.2% were seen once, and the ten largest hold almost 6.5%. The starting material was PBMCs, mostly from graft donor cells, obtained 180 days after TCRalphabeta/CD19-depleted stem cell transplant. All receptors come from a male patient younger than 18 who had a stem cell transplant for acute lymphoblastic leukemia, so the T cells may come from the graft donor.

At least ten counts were recorded for this clonotype. The V gene is TRBV24-1, the J gene TRBJ2-3; D ambiguous. This CDR3 comprises 13 residues. Trimming cost V 4 bases and J 6 bases, with 10 bases left between them. Germline V gene lookup returns CDR1 KGHDR and CDR2 SFDVKD. CDR3 loop: CATSELLRDTQYF. For the CDR3, the DNA is TGTGCCACCAGTGAGCTGCTAAGGGATACGCAGTATTTT.

This clonotype was seen ten or more times. This chain uses TRBV5-1 with TRBJ1-2; maybe TRBD1 (5 bases). The CDR3 is 15 amino acids. V lost 3 bases, J lost 0 bases, and 12 bases lay in between. CDR1 and CDR2 (germline): SGHRS, YFSETQ. CDR3 region: CASSSSGTANYGYTF. The CDR3 DNA reads as TGCGCCAGCAGCTCCTCCGGGACTGCTAACTATGGCTACACCTTC.

At least ten counts were recorded for this clonotype. This sequence joins TRBV11-2 and TRBJ1-1; no definite D call. The CDR3 extends over 17 amino acids. Trimming stripped 2 bases from V and 0 bases from J, with 16 bases between. CDR1 is SGHAT and CDR2 is FQNNGV in the germline V gene. CDR3 sequence: CASSLIPQVPMNTEAFF. CDR3 DNA sequence: TGTGCCAGCAGCTTAATCCCCCAGGTACCCATGAACACTGAAGCTTTCTTT.